Included here is one T cell receptor (beta chain) sequence, with context. Clones were sequenced by immunoSEQ multiplex PCR, and TCRdb holds only the in-frame ones, with some missing. The repertoire holds about 54,000 clones, with roughly nine tenths as singletons. Germline values: CDR1 SGHTA, CDR2 FQGNSA. The CDR3 covers 16 residues. Trimming shortened V by 3 bases and J by 4 bases, and 16 bases separated the two germline ends. The data belong to a study of identifying expanded T cells in peripheral blood. This chain connects TRBV7-2 to TRBJ1-5; D perhaps matches TRBD1 (5 bases). The specimen sequenced was blood. The sequence was collected from a person between 18 and 75 years old in good health. The CDR3 nucleotides read TGTGCCAGCAGCTTTACTGGGGCCGGGCGGAATCAGCCCCAGCATTTT. It yields the protein CASSFTGAGRNQPQHF.